This is a list of T cell receptor beta chains from one sample in a study of T cells in narcolepsy. Data came from immunoSEQ multiplex PCR; TCRdb stores just in-frame clones and leaves some out. This table holds about 27,000 clones, 75% to 80% found once. The source material was CD45RA- memory CD4+ T cells from PBMCs. These receptors were collected from a human donor with narcolepsy. CDR3s leave out the opening cysteine and the closing phenylalanine or tryptophan. Fields, in order: J gene, CDR3 length, V gene, CDR3 protein.

j_gene: TRBJ1-2; len: 10; v_gene: TRBV30; CDR3aa: AWSPRDYGYT
j_gene: TRBJ2-2; len: 14; v_gene: TRBV7-8; CDR3aa: ASSPETGGDTGELF
j_gene: TRBJ2-1; len: 11; v_gene: TRBV6-5; CDR3aa: ASSFRTPPGQF
j_gene: TRBJ2-7; len: 12; v_gene: TRBV4-2; CDR3aa: ASRGDRSSYEQY
j_gene: TRBJ2-5; len: 12; v_gene: TRBV19; CDR3aa: ASSPTSDAETQY
j_gene: TRBJ2-5; len: 12; v_gene: TRBV11-1; CDR3aa: ASSLSHGQETQY
j_gene: TRBJ2-7; len: 15; v_gene: TRBV19; CDR3aa: ASSTRTGGAFIGEQY
j_gene: TRBJ1-5; len: 10; v_gene: TRBV28; CDR3aa: ASSFETQPQH
j_gene: TRBJ2-3; len: 11; v_gene: TRBV19; CDR3aa: ASSIAGLDTQY
j_gene: TRBJ2-6; len: 15; v_gene: TRBV19; CDR3aa: ASSNRGTLPGANVLT
j_gene: TRBJ2-3; len: 12; v_gene: TRBV25-1; CDR3aa: ASSRGAGTDTQY
j_gene: TRBJ2-2; len: 14; v_gene: TRBV5-6; CDR3aa: ASSRGLAGVTGELF
j_gene: TRBJ1-1; len: 12; v_gene: TRBV9; CDR3aa: ASSKTGTEGRAF
j_gene: TRBJ2-5; len: 15; v_gene: TRBV11-3; CDR3aa: ASSLDLWATGAETQY
j_gene: TRBJ1-2; len: 11; v_gene: TRBV7-2; CDR3aa: ASSSDNRRGYT
j_gene: TRBJ1-5; len: 11; v_gene: TRBV6-5; CDR3aa: ASRGTGHQPQH
j_gene: TRBJ1-4; len: 11; v_gene: TRBV29-1; CDR3aa: SVEGPFNEKLF
j_gene: TRBJ2-7; len: 11; v_gene: TRBV4-1; CDR3aa: ASSLERRYEQY
j_gene: TRBJ1-3; len: 10; v_gene: TRBV7-9; CDR3aa: ASSPSGNTIY
j_gene: TRBJ2-2; len: 13; v_gene: TRBV21-1; CDR3aa: ASSKASVNTGELF
j_gene: TRBJ1-2; len: 11; v_gene: TRBV5-1; CDR3aa: ASSPRKGSGYT
j_gene: TRBJ2-5; len: 14; v_gene: TRBV19; CDR3aa: ASTSRGGAGIETQY
j_gene: TRBJ1-2; len: 11; v_gene: TRBV27; CDR3aa: ASSFRGQGGYT
j_gene: TRBJ2-2; len: 17; v_gene: TRBV4-1; CDR3aa: ASSQATSGGPTNTGELF
j_gene: TRBJ2-5; len: 11; v_gene: TRBV29-1; CDR3aa: SGLLQGAQTQY
j_gene: TRBJ2-5; len: 14; v_gene: TRBV6-6; CDR3aa: ASSYFITGGQETQY
j_gene: TRBJ2-5; len: 12; v_gene: TRBV14; CDR3aa: ASSRDRTQETQY
j_gene: TRBJ1-2; len: 12; v_gene: TRBV2; CDR3aa: ASSVDDRAGGYT
j_gene: TRBJ2-5; len: 11; v_gene: TRBV19; CDR3aa: ASTRDRGETQY
j_gene: TRBJ1-6; len: 13; v_gene: TRBV7-9; CDR3aa: ASSFDSAYNSPLH
j_gene: TRBJ2-5; len: 16; v_gene: TRBV19; CDR3aa: ASSIRGLAGGPGETQY
j_gene: TRBJ2-1; len: 14; v_gene: TRBV11-3; CDR3aa: ASSLGLAGGFLEQF
j_gene: TRBJ2-3; len: 14; v_gene: TRBV2; CDR3aa: ASSVGIGTSTDTQY
j_gene: TRBJ2-7; len: 15; v_gene: TRBV10-3; CDR3aa: AISESLYRGGSYEQY
j_gene: TRBJ2-1; len: 12; v_gene: TRBV6-1; CDR3aa: ASRGLAGMNEQF
j_gene: TRBJ1-6; len: 15; v_gene: TRBV2; CDR3aa: ASSYRNTAVYNSPLH
j_gene: TRBJ1-5; len: 13; v_gene: TRBV5-4; CDR3aa: ASSVQGTSNQPQH
j_gene: TRBJ2-7; len: 12; v_gene: TRBV6-5; CDR3aa: ASSPSSGRAEQY
j_gene: TRBJ2-7; len: 14; v_gene: TRBV4-1; CDR3aa: ASSHLLAGSSYEQY
j_gene: TRBJ1-2; len: 13; v_gene: TRBV5-4; CDR3aa: ASSLRQGWVYGYT
j_gene: TRBJ1-1; len: 17; v_gene: TRBV14; CDR3aa: ASSHRLNPGQGANTEAF
j_gene: TRBJ1-2; len: 12; v_gene: TRBV7-3; CDR3aa: ASSLAQDGDGYT
j_gene: TRBJ2-7; len: 17; v_gene: TRBV4-2; CDR3aa: ASSQDLLVAGVTSYEQY
j_gene: TRBJ1-1; len: 12; v_gene: TRBV7-9; CDR3aa: ASSLASGSPEAF
j_gene: TRBJ1-2; len: 10; v_gene: TRBV28; CDR3aa: ASSSSNYGYT
j_gene: TRBJ1-1; len: 11; v_gene: TRBV30; CDR3aa: AWSEDRGTEAF
j_gene: TRBJ2-5; len: 12; v_gene: TRBV27; CDR3aa: ASSRSWVGETQY
j_gene: TRBJ2-5; len: 13; v_gene: TRBV7-9; CDR3aa: ASSFDRGGQETQY
j_gene: TRBJ2-7; len: 10; v_gene: TRBV7-3; CDR3aa: ASSPTSGDPD
j_gene: TRBJ2-1; len: 13; v_gene: TRBV5-1; CDR3aa: ASSSGQSSYNEQF
j_gene: TRBJ2-3; len: 13; v_gene: TRBV11-2; CDR3aa: ASSFGGAGTDTQY
j_gene: TRBJ2-5; len: 13; v_gene: TRBV7-2; CDR3aa: ASSHRDPGVETQY
j_gene: TRBJ1-1; len: 11; v_gene: TRBV30; CDR3aa: AWNGHQLPEAF
j_gene: TRBJ2-5; len: 13; v_gene: TRBV27; CDR3aa: ASSWGGGPVETQY
j_gene: TRBJ2-3; len: 12; v_gene: TRBV11-2; CDR3aa: TSSSLLATDTQY
j_gene: TRBJ1-3; len: 16; v_gene: TRBV15; CDR3aa: ATSRDPGHLSSGNTIY
j_gene: TRBJ2-1; len: 10; v_gene: TRBV7-3; CDR3aa: ASSRQDSEQF
j_gene: TRBJ2-5; len: 12; v_gene: TRBV5-1; CDR3aa: ASSLGGAQGTQY
j_gene: TRBJ2-2; len: 11; v_gene: TRBV6-5; CDR3aa: ASRRSNTGELF